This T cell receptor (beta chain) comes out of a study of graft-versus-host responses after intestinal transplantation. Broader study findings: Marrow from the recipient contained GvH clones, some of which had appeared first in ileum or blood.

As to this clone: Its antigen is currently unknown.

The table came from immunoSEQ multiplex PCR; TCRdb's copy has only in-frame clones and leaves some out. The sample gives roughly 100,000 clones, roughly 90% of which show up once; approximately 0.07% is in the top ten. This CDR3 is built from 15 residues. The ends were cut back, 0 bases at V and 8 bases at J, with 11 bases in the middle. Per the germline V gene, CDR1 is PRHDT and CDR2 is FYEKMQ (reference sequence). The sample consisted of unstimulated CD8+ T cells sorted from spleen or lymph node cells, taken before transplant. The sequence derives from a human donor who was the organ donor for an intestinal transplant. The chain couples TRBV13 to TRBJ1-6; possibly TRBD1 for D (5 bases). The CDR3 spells CASSLGSGYDSPLHF. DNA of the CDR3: TGTGCCAGCAGCTTAGGTTCAGGGTACGATTCACCCCTCCACTTT.